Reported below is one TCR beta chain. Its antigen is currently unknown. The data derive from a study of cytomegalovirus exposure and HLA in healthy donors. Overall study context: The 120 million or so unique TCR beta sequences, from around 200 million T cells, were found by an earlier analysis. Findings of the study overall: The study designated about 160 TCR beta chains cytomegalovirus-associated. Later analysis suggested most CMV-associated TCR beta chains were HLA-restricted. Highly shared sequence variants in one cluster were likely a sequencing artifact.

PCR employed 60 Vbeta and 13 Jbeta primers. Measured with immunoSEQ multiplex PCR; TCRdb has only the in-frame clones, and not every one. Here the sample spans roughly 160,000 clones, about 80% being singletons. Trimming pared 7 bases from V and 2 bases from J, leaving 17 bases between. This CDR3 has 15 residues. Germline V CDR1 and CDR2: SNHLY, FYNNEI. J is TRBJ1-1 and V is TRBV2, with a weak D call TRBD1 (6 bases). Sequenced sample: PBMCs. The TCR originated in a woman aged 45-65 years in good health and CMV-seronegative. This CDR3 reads CASTPMGQYNTEAFF. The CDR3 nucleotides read TGTGCCAGCACCCCGATGGGACAATATAACACTGAAGCTTTCTTT.